The 17 T cell receptor beta chains listed next were all sequenced from one sample in a study of cytomegalovirus exposure and HLA in healthy donors (dated 2017 in TCRdb). Libraries came from the immunoSEQ multiplex PCR assay. For the multiplex PCR, a mixture combining 60 forward primers for TCR Vbeta segments and 13 reverse primers for TCR Jbeta segments was used. TCRdb took this table from immuneACCESS and kept in-frame rearrangements with V and J called. Such tables lack part of the clones; where checked against another copy, unresolved V genes explain under half of the gap, and the rest is unexplained. This sample has 150,000 to 200,000 clones in its table, and around 72% of those were observed once. Clones ranked in the top ten supply 7.1% of the sample. Sequencing was carried out using PBMCs. These receptors were obtained from a man between 35 and 55 years old in good health and CMV-seropositive.

This chain links TRBV5-1 with TRBJ2-1; 9 nucleotides agree with TRBD1. CDR3 length: 16 amino acids. CDR1 is SGHRS, CDR2 YFSETQ, per germline. Germline trimming cut 0 bases from V and 8 bases from J; bases unmatched to any gene: 9. The CDR3, as DNA: TGCGCCAGCAGCTTGGGTACAGGGGGCGCTTGGGATGAGCAGTTCTTC. It is translated as CASSLGTGGAWDEQFF.

The chain links TRBV7-3 to TRBJ2-5; D is possibly TRBD1 (5 bases). V dropped 2 bases and J dropped 5 bases, with 12 bases sitting between them. There are 14 residues in the CDR3. Germline V gives CDR1 SGHTA, CDR2 FQGTGA. This CDR3 is CASSLSGLGETQYF. The CDR3 nucleotides read TGTGCCAGCAGCTTATCAGGGCTCGGGGAGACCCAGTACTTC.

The chain has TRBV19 and TRBJ2-3, with D perhaps matching TRBD2 (5 bases). The V end was cut by 3 bases, the J end by 10 bases, with 17 bases between. The CDR3 covers 14 residues. Per germline, CDR1 LNHDA and CDR2 SQIVND (reference sequence). The CDR3 sequence: CASSISPGGFAQYF. The DNA of the CDR3 is TGTGCCAGTAGTATCTCACCAGGCGGGTTTGCGCAGTATTTT.

Written as DNA, the CDR3 is TGTGCCAGCAGTGACAGGGGAATTGGAAACACCATATATTTT. It specifies CASSDRGIGNTIYF. The chain links TRBV2 to TRBJ1-3; perhaps TRBD1 as D (6 bases). This CDR3 is built from 14 residues. V was pared by 3 bases and J by 3 bases, with 9 bases between. Germline CDR1 and CDR2: SNHLY and FYNNEI.

This chain links TRBV9 with TRBJ1-1; D ambiguous. Trimming left V 0 bases short and J 1 base short, with 16 bases between. The CDR3 length is 17 residues. From germline, CDR1 is SGDLS and CDR2 YYNGEE. CDR3 region: CASSVAGSPGGNTEAFF. The CDR3 DNA reads TGTGCCAGCAGCGTAGCCGGTTCCCCGGGAGGGAACACTGAAGCTTTCTTT.

The rearrangement joins TRBV6-1 to TRBJ1-5; 7 bases agree with TRBD1. With 6 bases clipped from V and 4 bases from J, the junction kept 9 bases outside the gene matches. The CDR3 runs to 15 residues. Germline V gives CDR1 MNHNS, CDR2 SASEGT. The CDR3 DNA follows: TGTGCCAGCAGGTCCCGGGACAGTCGAAATCAGCCCCAGCATTTT. This encodes CASRSRDSRNQPQHF.

The chain joins TRBV19 to TRBJ1-1; tentative D call: TRBD1 (6 bases). Trimming shortened V by 10 bases and J by 1 base, and 13 bases separated the two germline ends. Germline values: CDR1 LNHDA, CDR2 SQIVND (reference sequence). The CDR3 has 13 residues. The CDR3 reads CATSDRPNTEAFF. CDR3 DNA: TGTGCCACCTCCGACAGGCCGAACACTGAAGCTTTCTTT.

Only a few counts were recorded for this clone. This chain's CDR3 is CASSQGQGRPEAFF. The CDR3 DNA reads as TGTGCCAGCAGCCAGGGACAGGGAAGACCTGAAGCTTTCTTT. The chain is built from TRBV6-5 and TRBJ1-1, with TRBD1 matching over 9 bases. CDR3 length: 14 residues. V dropped 6 bases and J dropped 6; count of bases not matched to a gene: 8. Looked up from germline, CDR1 is MNHEY and CDR2 is SVGAGI.

This clone was detected a few times. The chain employs TRBV10-1 and TRBJ2-7; D is undetermined. CDR1 is WNHNN, CDR2 SYGVQD, per germline (reference sequence). CDR3 length: 12 residues. Trimming took off 4 bases at V and 5 bases at J, with 9 bases between the two ends. CDR3 nucleotide sequence: TGCGCCAGCAGTGGGGCATTTAACGAGCAGTACTTC. Residues: CASSGAFNEQYF.

This clone came up a few times. The chain couples TRBV11-3 to TRBJ1-1, with D possibly being TRBD1 (6 bases). The V end lost 1 base, the J end lost 7 bases, and 13 bases lay between the germline ends. The germline V gene has CDR1 SGHNT and CDR2 YENEEA. This CDR3 has 14 residues. The CDR3 bases are TGTGCCAGCAGCTTAGCGGCCGTGGACAGTGAAGCTTTCTTT. Translating gives CASSLAAVDSEAFF.

The chain has TRBV7-9 and TRBJ1-2; D is unresolved. V shed 4 bases and J shed 3 bases, with 9 bases lying between them. The CDR3 extends over 13 amino acids. CDR1 SEHNR and CDR2 FQNEAQ come from the germline V gene (reference sequence). CDR3 amino acids: CASSSDTYYGYTF. The CDR3, as DNA: TGTGCCAGCAGCTCCGACACCTACTATGGCTACACCTTC.

The gene calls are TRBV6-1 and TRBJ1-3; D unresolved. V lost 4 bases and J 5 bases, leaving 21 bases between the germline ends. Germline V gives CDR1 MNHNS, CDR2 SASEGT. This CDR3 is built from 17 residues. In DNA form, the CDR3 reads TGTGCCAGCAGTGCATTATCCCCCGGGAGCACTAGAAACACCATATATTTT. Its protein product is CASSALSPGSTRNTIYF.

Worth noting for this clone: The junction shows a germline mismatch at one end, possibly a read error. The chain has TRBV10-3 and TRBJ2-1, with 8 bases identical to TRBD1. The CDR3 is made up of 16 amino acids. Per the germline V gene, CDR1 is ENHRY and CDR2 is SYGVKD. The CDR3 DNA is TGTGCCATCAGTGTGACCGGGACAGGTACATACAATGAGCCGTTCTTC. Translated: CAISVTGTGTYNEPFF.

The V and J genes are TRBV5-4 and TRBJ2-7; D uncertain. V shed 2 bases and J shed 3 bases, with 12 bases lying between them. This CDR3 region has 14 residues. CDR1 is SGHNT, CDR2 YYREEE, per germline (reference sequence). The CDR3 bases are TGTGCCAGCAGCTTCGGTTCATCAGGCTACGAGCAGTACTTC. Encoded protein: CASSFGSSGYEQYF.

The rearrangement joins TRBV7-3 to TRBJ2-5, with D unresolved. The CDR3 sequence is 13 residues long. Trimming cost V 5 bases and J 0 bases, with 7 bases left between them. Germline values: CDR1 SGHTA, CDR2 FQGTGA. CDR3 nucleotides: TGTGCCAGCAGCCTATGCCACCAAGAGACCCAGTACTTC. This codes for CASSLCHQETQYF. The whole variable domain, filled in from reference TRBV7-3 and TRBJ2-5, reads GAGVSQTPSNKVTEKGKYVELRCDPISGHTALYWYRQSLGQGPEFLIYFQGTGAADDSGLPNDRFFAVRPEGSVSTLKIQRTERGDSAVYLCASSLCHQETQYFGPGTRLLVL.

This chain joins TRBV11-1 and TRBJ2-1; a possible D gene is TRBD1 (6 bases). Trimming removed 6 bases from V and 4 bases from J, with 10 bases in between. Germline CDR1 reads SGHAT; CDR2 reads FQDESV (reference sequence). This CDR3 comprises 13 residues. This CDR3 reads CASRWTEYNEQFF. Written as DNA, the CDR3 is TGTGCCAGCAGATGGACAGAGTACAATGAGCAGTTCTTC.

Notes on this clone: The same CDR3 can be traced to other DNA sequences in this sample. V and J are TRBV13 and TRBJ1-5; D is ambiguous. The V end lost 2 bases, the J end lost 1 base, and 9 bases lay between the germline ends. The CDR3 extends over 15 amino acids. The germline V gene has CDR1 PRHDT and CDR2 FYEKMQ (reference sequence). The CDR3 sequence: CASSLRRGSNQPQHF. The DNA of the CDR3 is TGTGCCAGCAGCTTACGCCGGGGAAGCAATCAGCCCCAGCATTTT.